The sequence of this TCR beta chain was determined in a study of blood T cell repertoires in COVID-19. CDR1 is SGHVS and CDR2 is FQNEAQ in the germline V gene. The trim removed 5 bases at V and 7 bases at J, leaving 15 bases unmatched. The length of the CDR3 is 16 residues. Libraries were prepared by immunoSEQ multiplex PCR; TCRdb keeps only in-frame clonotypes and omits some of them. Here the sample spans around 220,000 clones, 70% to 90% being singletons. This sequence originates from an elderly woman with acute or convalescent COVID-19. Sequencing was carried out using peripheral blood. The chain carries TRBV7-8 and TRBJ2-7; 9 bases are shared with TRBD1. The CDR3 coding sequence is TGTGCCAGCAGCCTCGCCGGGACAGGGAATGCGGATGAGCAGTACTTC. Translating it yields CASSLAGTGNADEQYF.